Below are 21 T cell receptor beta chains sequenced from a single sample in a study of T cell changes during pregnancy in multiple sclerosis. Sequenced by immunoSEQ multiplex PCR; TCRdb stores in-frame clones only, minus some. Here the sample spans tens of thousands of clones, around 91% being singletons. Sample: peripheral blood, taken after pregnancy. These receptors were obtained from a female donor in good health, enrolled as a control in a pregnancy study.

This chain links TRBV5-4 with TRBJ2-7; 8 nucleotides align to TRBD1. The CDR3 has 13 residues. Germline V gene lookup returns CDR1 SGHNT and CDR2 YYREEE (reference sequence). Losses at the gene ends were 7 bases for V and 3 bases for J; bases not matched to a gene: 6. The CDR3 reads CASSDGQGYEQYF. The CDR3 DNA reads TGTGCCAGCTCAGACGGACAGGGCTACGAGCAGTACTTC. Filled out from reference TRBV5-4 and TRBJ2-7, the complete variable domain reads ETGVTQSPTHLIKTRGQQVTLRCSSQSGHNTVSWYQQALGQGPQFIFQYYREEENGRGNFPPRFSGLQFPNYSSELNVNALELDDSALYLCASSDGQGYEQYFGPGTRLTVT.

V and J are TRBV7-8 and TRBJ2-1, with D maybe TRBD1 (5 bases). Per the germline V gene, CDR1 is SGHVS and CDR2 is FQNEAQ. This CDR3 has 16 amino acids. Trimming stripped 3 bases from V and 4 bases from J, with 16 bases between. The CDR3 reads CASSFTTELTYNEQFF. The CDR3 region has the DNA TGTGCCAGCAGCTTCACGACAGAACTCACGTACAATGAGCAGTTCTTC.

This clone was seen only once. V and J are TRBV7-6 and TRBJ2-1; 10 bases map to TRBD2. The V gene end was trimmed by 3 bases and the J gene end by 0 bases; junction bases not matched to a gene: 8. Germline V CDR1 and CDR2: SGHVS, FNYEAQ. The CDR3 has 18 residues. CDR3 loop: CASSLLAGATSSYNEQFF. CDR3 in DNA: TGTGCCAGCAGCTTGCTAGCGGGGGCTACGAGCTCCTACAATGAGCAGTTCTTC.

This clone was picked up one time. The V and J genes are TRBV21-1 and TRBJ2-2; the DNA was not used to check the table's D call, TRBD2. TRBV21-1 is labeled a pseudogene. This CDR3 spans 17 amino acids. CDR3 sequence: CASSPWRGEGSTGELFF. In nucleotides, the CDR3 is TGTGCCAGCAGCCCCTGGCGGGGGGAGGGTTCCACCGGGGAGCTGTTTTTT.

This rearrangement joins TRBV7-9 to TRBJ1-4; tentative D call: TRBD1 (6 bases). Trimming took 3 bases from V and 4 from J, leaving 12 bases between them. The germline gives CDR1 SEHNR, CDR2 FQNEAQ (reference sequence). The CDR3 totals 15 residues. The CDR3 DNA reads TGTGCCAGCAGCTTTGGGACACGGATTAATGAAAAACTGTTTTTT. Protein sequence: CASSFGTRINEKLFF. Variable domain in full (rest from reference TRBV7-9 and TRBJ1-4): DTGVSQNPRHKITKRGQNVTFRCDPISEHNRLYWYRQTLGQGPEFLTYFQNEAQLEKSRLLSDRFSAERPKGSFSTLEIQRTEQGDSAMYLCASSFGTRINEKLFFGSGTQLSVL.

This rearrangement joins TRBV2 to TRBJ2-5; D is unclear. Germline V lookup: CDR1 SNHLY, CDR2 FYNNEI. The CDR3 is 12 amino acids. V was cut by 8 bases and J by 1 base, with 8 bases left in between. For the CDR3, the DNA is TGTGCCAGCGACAAAGTCCAAGAGACCCAGTACTTC. Its protein product is CASDKVQETQYF.

The V gene is TRBV9, the J gene TRBJ2-3; D perhaps matches TRBD2 (5 bases). Between the trimmed V and J ends, which lost 0 bases and 2 bases, there was a span of 10 bases. Germline values: CDR1 SGDLS, CDR2 YYNGEE. The length of the CDR3 is 15 residues. The CDR3 spells CASSVGERLTDTQYF. The CDR3 DNA is TGTGCCAGCAGCGTAGGGGAGCGGCTCACAGATACGCAGTATTTT.

This sequence joins TRBV6-1 and TRBJ1-3; no definite D call. The germline gives CDR1 MNHNS, CDR2 SASEGT. This CDR3 comprises 14 residues. Trimming took 5 bases from V and 0 from J, leaving 8 bases between them. The CDR3 spells CASSNQYSGNTIYF. Here the CDR3 DNA reads TGTGCCAGCAGTAATCAGTACTCTGGAAACACCATATATTTT.

The chain links TRBV7-2 to TRBJ1-1, with a weak D call TRBD1 (5 bases). The CDR3 is 16 amino acids. Trimming shortened V by 0 bases and J by 10 bases, and 21 bases separated the two germline ends. CDR1 SGHTA and CDR2 FQGNSA come from the germline V gene. CDR3 region: CASSLARSGPRQLAFF. The CDR3 DNA reads as TGTGCCAGCAGCTTAGCCCGTTCTGGCCCAAGACAGCTAGCTTTCTTT.

The gene calls are TRBV10-3 and TRBJ2-7, with no clear D. The germline V gene encodes CDR1 ENHRY and CDR2 SYGVKD. V gave up 6 bases and J gave up 1 base, with 4 bases separating them. The CDR3 length is 11 residues. The CDR3 DNA reads as TGTGCCATCAGGCAGTCCTACGAGCAGTACTTC. Its protein product is CAIRQSYEQYF.

The chain combines TRBV19 with TRBJ2-7; 7 bases agree with TRBD2. Germline trimming cut 0 bases from V and 1 base from J; bases unmatched to any gene: 3. Germline lookup yields CDR1 LNHDA and CDR2 SQIVND (reference sequence). The CDR3 is made up of 15 amino acids. The CDR3 sequence is CASSIERGESYEQYF. The CDR3 DNA reads TGTGCCAGTAGTATAGAACGGGGGGAATCCTACGAGCAGTACTTC.

This clone was detected only once. The chain links TRBV27 to TRBJ2-2; D call uncertain. Trimming took 5 bases from V and 8 from J, leaving 15 bases between them. The germline gives CDR1 MNHEY, CDR2 SMNVEV (reference sequence). This CDR3 region has 14 residues. CDR3 residues: CASSGQDFDGELFF. The CDR3 nucleotides read TGTGCCAGCAGTGGTCAGGATTTCGATGGGGAGCTGTTTTTT.

The chain has TRBV5-1 and TRBJ2-2; tentatively, D is TRBD2 (7 bases). Germline-derived CDR1 and CDR2 are SGHRS and YFSETQ. V shed 4 bases and J shed 6 bases, with 16 bases lying between them. The CDR3 is 15 residues long. In nucleotides, the CDR3 is TGCGCCAGCAGCGTGGAGGGGGGGCTGGCCGGGGAGCTGTTTTTT. Translated: CASSVEGGLAGELFF.

This CDR3 reads CASSQEHGGQYNEQFF. CDR3 nucleotides: TGCGCCAGCAGCCAAGAACACGGGGGGCAATACAATGAGCAGTTCTTC. V and J are TRBV4-1 and TRBJ2-1; weak D call: TRBD2 (7 bases). Germline loops: CDR1 MGHRA, CDR2 YSYEKL. V was clipped by 0 bases and J by 4 bases, with 13 bases between them. CDR3 size: 16 residues.

The V call is TRBV28, the J call TRBJ1-2; 10 bases fit TRBD1. This CDR3 comprises 14 residues. V dropped 1 base and J dropped 8; count of bases not matched to a gene: 4. CDR1 is MDHEN, CDR2 SYDVKM, per germline. The CDR3 region has the DNA TGTGCCAGCAGTTTATTGACAGGGGGCGACGGCTACACCTTC. Its protein product is CASSLLTGGDGYTF.

The chain has TRBV7-9 and TRBJ2-5; TRBD2 aligns across 7 bases. The DNA end is more similar to TRBJ2-7, so the J call may be wrong. Germline V CDR1 and CDR2: SEHNR, FQNEAQ (reference sequence). This CDR3 has 15 residues. This chain's CDR3 is CASSSIARGAYEQYF. DNA of the CDR3: TGTGCCAGCAGCTCCATAGCCCGGGGGGCCTACGAGCAGTACTTC.

The chain combines TRBV4-1 with TRBJ2-1; D gene ambiguous. V was clipped by 0 bases and J by 0 bases, with 9 bases between them. Germline lookup yields CDR1 MGHRA and CDR2 YSYEKL. The CDR3 covers 16 residues. In DNA form, the CDR3 reads TGCGCCAGCAGCCAAGATCCAAGTAGCTCCTACAATGAGCAGTTCTTC. Translating gives CASSQDPSSSYNEQFF.

With regard to this clone: Other nucleotide sequences from this sample produce the same CDR3. In DNA, the CDR3 is TGTGCCAGCAGTTTAGGCGGAAGCAATCAGCCCCAGCATTTT. Protein: CASSLGGSNQPQHF. V usage is TRBV28 and J usage is TRBJ1-5; D gene unclear. The V and J ends lost 2 bases and 1 base respectively, with 6 bases between them. CDR3 length equals 14 residues. Germline V gene lookup returns CDR1 MDHEN and CDR2 SYDVKM.

The J gene is TRBJ2-1, the V gene TRBV12-5, with D possibly matching TRBD2 (6 bases). V was cut by 2 bases and J by 4 bases, with 15 bases left in between. From germline, CDR1 is LGHNT and CDR2 FRNRAP. The CDR3 covers 16 residues. The CDR3 bases are TGTGCTAGTGGTTTGCAACCGGGACTTACGTACAATGAGCAGTTCTTC. Its protein product is CASGLQPGLTYNEQFF.

A single count supports this clone. The chain recombines TRBV28 with TRBJ1-2; 7 nucleotides align to TRBD1. V lost 5 bases, J lost 8 bases, and 8 bases stayed unmatched. The CDR3 is 13 residues long. In germline, CDR1 is MDHEN, CDR2 SYDVKM. In nucleotides, the CDR3 is TGTGCCAGCAGTCCCAGACAGGGCCGGGGCTACACCTTC. Protein sequence: CASSPRQGRGYTF.

To note about this clone: Other DNA sequences within the sample encode an identical CDR3. CDR3 residues: CASRPQGTYNSPLHF. The CDR3 DNA reads TGTGCCAGCCGTCCTCAGGGGACCTATAATTCACCCCTCCACTTT. The chain employs TRBV28 and TRBJ1-6, with D perhaps TRBD1 (6 bases). The germline V gene has CDR1 MDHEN and CDR2 SYDVKM. V gave up 8 bases and J gave up 2 bases, with 13 bases separating them. The CDR3 has 15 residues.